The 18 T cell receptor beta chains below come from one sample, sequenced in a study of preoperative IRX-2 immunotherapy in early breast cancer. Clones were sequenced by immunoSEQ multiplex PCR, and TCRdb holds only the in-frame ones, with some missing. The data contain approximately 100,000 clones, roughly 90% of them singletons. Treatment: preoperative locoregional IRX-2 cytokine immunotherapy. The sequencing here drew on tumor tissue, taken after IRX-2 immunotherapy. The receptors were gathered from a human donor with breast cancer.

The chain recombines TRBV10-2 with TRBJ1-1; 7 bases align to TRBD1. Germline V CDR1 and CDR2: WSHSY, SAAADI. Trimming at V came to 6 bases and at J to 5 bases, leaving 12 bases not matched to a gene. This CDR3 spans 15 amino acids. The DNA of the CDR3 is TGCGCCAGCAGGCCCTTAGGGACAGAGGATACTGAAGCTTTCTTT. As protein: CASRPLGTEDTEAFF.

The gene calls are TRBV5-2 and TRBJ2-4; TRBD2, the table's D call, was not compared with the DNA. TRBV5-2 is a known pseudogene. The CDR3 sequence is 14 residues long. The CDR3 DNA is TGTGCCTCCGCCAGACTTTTAGCCAAAAACATTCAGTACTTC. Protein sequence: CASARLLAKNIQYF.

This chain uses TRBV5-1 with TRBJ1-2; a weak D match, TRBD1 (5 bases). CDR1 and CDR2 from the germline V gene are SGHRS and YFSETQ. With 3 bases removed from V and 3 bases from J, the gap between germline ends came to 18 bases. This CDR3 is 16 amino acids long. The CDR3: CASSSETFGGDYGYTF. CDR3 nucleotide sequence: TGCGCCAGCAGCTCGGAAACCTTCGGGGGAGACTATGGCTACACCTTC.

The rearrangement links TRBV15 to TRBJ1-1, with a tentative D call TRBD1 (6 bases). Germline assignment: CDR1 LNHNV and CDR2 YYDKDF (reference sequence). The CDR3 totals 15 residues. V dropped 3 bases and J dropped 10 bases, with 21 bases sitting between them. The DNA for the CDR3 is TGTGCCACCAGCAGGGAGGCAGGGGTGAAGGGTCGAGCTTTCTTT. Protein: CATSREAGVKGRAFF.

This rearrangement joins TRBV15 to TRBJ2-1; D is ambiguous. From germline, CDR1 is LNHNV and CDR2 YYDKDF (reference sequence). V was pared by 3 bases and J by 5 bases, with 11 bases between. This CDR3 is 14 amino acids long. CDR3 amino acids: CATSSRTGDNEQFF. The CDR3 bases are TGTGCCACCAGCAGCCGGACGGGCGACAATGAGCAGTTCTTC.

The chain's CDR3 is CASAELNQPQHF. In DNA, the CDR3 is TGTGCCAGTGCCGAGCTCAATCAGCCCCAGCATTTT. The rearrangement uses TRBV28 and TRBJ1-5; D remains ambiguous. Germline V lookup: CDR1 MDHEN, CDR2 SYDVKM. Trimming took off 9 bases at V and 3 bases at J, with 9 bases between the two ends. The CDR3 has 12 residues.

This chain joins TRBV29-1 and TRBJ2-3, with 7 bases that match TRBD2. CDR1 is SQVTM, CDR2 ANQGSEA, per germline. The V gene end was trimmed by 5 bases and the J gene end by 0 bases; junction bases not matched to a gene: 5. The CDR3 contains 14 residues. For the CDR3, the DNA is TGCAGCGTTAGGATTAGCGGGAGCACAGATACGCAGTATTTT. Its translation: CSVRISGSTDTQYF.

The count of this clone is one. The J gene is TRBJ2-3, the V gene TRBV19; 9 positions match TRBD2. Germline V CDR1 and CDR2: LNHDA, SQIVND (reference sequence). The trim removed 2 bases at V and 1 base at J, leaving 4 bases unmatched. The CDR3 loop spans 16 amino acids. In nucleotides, the CDR3 is TGTGCCAGTAGTATATTCGTAGCGGGGGGCACAGATACGCAGTATTTT. This encodes CASSIFVAGGTDTQYF.

Worth noting for this clone: At least one nucleotide is ambiguous or was not read, and the resulting amino acid is denoted X. This CDR3 reads CASSFQGTXVGEQFF. CDR3 DNA: TGCGCCAGCAGCTTTCAGGGGACARGGGTGGGTGAGCAGTTCTTC. The chain joins TRBV5-1 to TRBJ2-1, with D perhaps matching TRBD1 (6 bases). This CDR3 is 15 amino acids long. Germline V lookup: CDR1 SGHRS, CDR2 YFSETQ. Between the trimmed V and J ends, which lost 2 bases and 9 bases, there was a span of 18 bases.

This chain uses TRBV6-8 with TRBJ2-1; 13 bases align to TRBD2. The CDR3 contains 16 residues. Germline-derived CDR1 and CDR2 are MNHGY and SAAAGT. The V segment lost 5 bases and the J segment 8 bases; nucleotides outside the gene matches: 9. Here the CDR3 reads CASSQRTSGSGDEQFF. CDR3 DNA sequence: TGTGCCAGCAGTCAAAGGACTAGCGGGAGTGGGGATGAGCAGTTCTTC.

The chain has TRBV14 and TRBJ2-3; no reliable D call. This CDR3 comprises 16 residues. V shed 3 bases and J shed 2 bases, with 15 bases lying between them. Germline V CDR1 and CDR2: SGHDN, FVKESK. This CDR3 reads CASSHRTRTSTDTQYF. Written as DNA, the CDR3 is TGTGCCAGCAGCCATCGGACCCGAACCTCCACAGATACGCAGTATTTT.

The V and J genes are TRBV6-8 and TRBJ1-4; no clear D. This CDR3 region has 14 residues. V was cut by 5 bases and J by 8 bases, with 15 bases left in between. CDR1 and CDR2 from the germline V gene are MNHGY and SAAAGT. The CDR3 DNA is TGTGCCAGCAGTGCCCTCCCTGGAGAGGAAAAACTGTTTTTT. Amino acids: CASSALPGEEKLFF.

As to this clone: At one end, the junction sequence differs from germline, possibly due to a read error. The V call is TRBV6-8, the J call TRBJ1-5; D not resolved. Germline V gene lookup returns CDR1 MNHGY and CDR2 SAAAGT. This CDR3 region has 15 residues. The CDR3 is CASSLGYTGNQPQHF. The CDR3 coding sequence is TGTGCCAGCAGTTTAGGGTATACGGGCAATCAGCCCCAACATTTT.

DNA of the CDR3: TGTGCCAGACAGGGTATCTACGAGCAGTACTTC. This gives the protein CARQGIYEQYF. The V call is TRBV6-4, the J call TRBJ2-7; tentatively, D is TRBD1 (6 bases). The CDR3 has 11 residues. Germline values: CDR1 MRHNA, CDR2 SNTAGT. V was trimmed by 9 bases and J by 3 bases, leaving 9 bases between them.

V is TRBV19 and J is TRBJ1-1; D gene unclear. V was cut by 6 bases and J by 5 bases, with 22 bases left in between. The CDR3 is 16 residues long. Germline values: CDR1 LNHDA, CDR2 SQIVND (reference sequence). The CDR3 sequence is CASRPSGRRVRTEAFF. The CDR3 coding sequence is TGTGCCAGTAGACCAAGTGGGAGAAGGGTCCGGACTGAAGCTTTCTTT.

CDR3 sequence: CASSESGATEAFF. The CDR3 DNA sequence: TGCGCCAGCAGTGAGTCAGGGGCCACTGAAGCTTTCTTT. The gene calls are TRBV10-1 and TRBJ1-1, with a possible D match to TRBD1 (5 bases). V gave up 0 bases and J gave up 4 bases, with 6 bases separating them. There are 13 residues in the CDR3. Germline lookup yields CDR1 WNHNN and CDR2 SYGVQD (reference sequence).

This clone was picked up a small number of times. Within the sample, other DNA sequences also encode this same CDR3. The V and J genes are TRBV5-1 and TRBJ2-7, with D unresolved. The V end was cut by 0 bases, the J end by 0 bases, with 7 bases between. The CDR3 sequence is 14 residues long. Per the germline V gene, CDR1 is SGHRS and CDR2 is YFSETQ. The CDR3 reads CASSLADNSYEQYF. As DNA, the CDR3 is TGCGCCAGCAGCTTGGCCGACAACTCCTACGAGCAGTACTTC. The full variable domain, rest sourced from reference TRBV5-1 and TRBJ2-7, is KAGVTQTPRYLIKTRGQQVTLSCSPISGHRSVSWYQQTPGQGLQFLFEYFSETQRNKGNFPGRFSGRQFSNSRSEMNVSTLELGDSALYLCASSLADNSYEQYFGPGTRLTVT.

The chain recombines TRBV29-1 with TRBJ1-1, with D unclear. The CDR3 consists of 12 residues. Trimming stripped 4 bases from V and 3 bases from J, with 9 bases between. Germline V gives CDR1 SQVTM, CDR2 ANQGSEA. CDR3 coding DNA: TGCAGCGTTGCCGTTGGGGACACTGAAGCTTTCTTT. Amino acids: CSVAVGDTEAFF.